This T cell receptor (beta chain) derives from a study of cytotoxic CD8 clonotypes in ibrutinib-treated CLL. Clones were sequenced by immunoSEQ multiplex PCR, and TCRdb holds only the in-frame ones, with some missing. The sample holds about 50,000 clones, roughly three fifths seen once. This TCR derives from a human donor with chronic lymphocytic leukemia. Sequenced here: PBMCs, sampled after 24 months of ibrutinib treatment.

CDR3 in amino acids: CASSERKGQAKPSTDTQYF. In DNA, the CDR3 is TGTGCCAGCAGTGAAAGGAAGGGACAGGCTAAACCTAGCACAGATACGCAGTATTTT. The rearrangement uses TRBV2 and TRBJ2-3; 8 bases are shared with TRBD1. Germline V gives CDR1 SNHLY, CDR2 FYNNEI. There are 19 residues in the CDR3. Germline trimming cut 2 bases from V and 0 bases from J; bases unmatched to any gene: 13.